A selection of T cell receptor beta chains follows, all from one sample in a study of blood T cell repertoires in COVID-19. Repertoires were generated with immunoSEQ multiplex PCR, while TCRdb's copy carries only in-frame clones and drops some. The sample lists over 300,000 clones; approximately 88% were seen once. The sample taken for sequencing was peripheral blood. These receptors originate from a man younger than 35 who had recovered from COVID-19. The CDR3 runs from the conserved cysteine through the conserved F or W. D genes are given only for firm matches. Clone sizes are given selectively: once, few, many, or a class where the clone is expanded.

V	size	J	D	length	CDR3	DNA
TRBV2	NA	TRBJ1-1	NA	13	CASSEGGETEAFF	TGTGCCAGCAGTGAAGGGGGGGAAACTGAAGCTTTCTTT
TRBV5-5	NA	TRBJ1-2	NA	14	CASSLGSRAYGYTF	TGTGCCAGCAGCTTGGGATCCAGGGCCTATGGCTACACCTTC
TRBV4-3	NA	TRBJ1-5	NA	15	CASSPTTGSNQPQHF	TGCGCCAGCAGCCCCACTACAGGGTCCAATCAGCCCCAGCATTTT
TRBV20-1	NA	TRBJ1-5	NA	14	CSANDNYSNQPQHF	TGCAGTGCTAATGACAACTATAGCAATCAGCCCCAGCATTTT
TRBV7-8	NA	TRBJ2-5	TRBD2	16	CASSPGLAGVRGTQYF	TGTGCCAGCAGCCCCGGACTAGCGGGAGTCCGAGGGACCCAGTACTTC
TRBV27	NA	TRBJ2-3	TRBD2	15	CASSFSGRGTDTQYF	TGTGCCAGCAGTTTTAGCGGGAGAGGCACAGATACGCAGTATTTT
TRBV5-6	NA	TRBJ2-5	NA	15	CASSLQGGFAETQYF	TGTGCCAGCAGCTTACAGGGTGGCTTTGCTGAGACCCAGTACTTC
TRBV24-1	NA	TRBJ2-3	NA	13	CATSDLLTDTQYF	TGTGCCACCAGTGATTTACTCACAGATACGCAGTATTTT
TRBV21-1	NA	TRBJ2-1	NA	16	CASSKGLAEPYNEQFF	TGTGCCAGCAGCAAAGGACTAGCGGAACCCTACAATGAGCAGTTCTTC
TRBV9	NA	TRBJ2-1	NA	15	CASSVGGRGYNEQFF	TGTGCCAGCAGCGTAGGAGGGAGGGGGTACAATGAGCAGTTCTTC
TRBV13	NA	TRBJ2-5	TRBD2	17	CASSSELSSGREETQYF	TGTGCCAGCAGCTCGGAACTTTCTAGCGGGAGGGAAGAGACCCAGTACTTC
TRBV10-3	few	TRBJ1-5	TRBD1	14	CAIRGQGVGQPQHF	TGTGCCATCAGGGGACAGGGAGTTGGTCAGCCCCAGCATTTT
TRBV5-1	NA	TRBJ1-3	TRBD1	16	CASSPGHSTGGNTIYF	TGCGCCAGCAGCCCGGGACACTCGACAGGGGGAAACACCATATATTTT
TRBV5-5	NA	TRBJ2-7	TRBD2	15	CASSLVAGGPYEQYF	TGTGCCAGCAGCTTGGTAGCGGGGGGCCCCTACGAGCAGTACTTC
TRBV18	NA	TRBJ2-1	NA	14	CASSPLQGDNEQFF	TGTGCCAGCTCACCATTACAGGGAGACAATGAGCAGTTCTTC
TRBV29-1	NA	TRBJ1-2	TRBD1	13	CSVHPGGYYGYTF	TGCAGCGTCCACCCAGGGGGGTACTATGGCTACACCTTC
TRBV7-3	NA	TRBJ2-1	NA	13	CASSWTVYNEQFF	TGTGCCAGCAGCTGGACAGTTTACAATGAGCAGTTCTTC